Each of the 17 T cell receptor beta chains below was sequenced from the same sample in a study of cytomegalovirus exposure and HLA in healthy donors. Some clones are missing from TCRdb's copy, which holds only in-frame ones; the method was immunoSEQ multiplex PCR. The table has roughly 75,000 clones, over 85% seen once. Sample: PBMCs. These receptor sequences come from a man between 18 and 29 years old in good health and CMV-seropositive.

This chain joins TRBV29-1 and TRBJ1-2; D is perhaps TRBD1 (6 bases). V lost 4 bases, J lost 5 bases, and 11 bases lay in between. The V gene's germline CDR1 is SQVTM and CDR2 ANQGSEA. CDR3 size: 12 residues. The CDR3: CSVVGQQYGYTF. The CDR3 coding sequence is TGCAGCGTTGTCGGACAGCAGTATGGCTACACCTTC.

The CDR3 DNA reads TGTGCCAGCAGATTAGCGGGACTAGCCAAAAACATTCAGTACTTC. Translating gives CASRLAGLAKNIQYF. This chain connects TRBV28 to TRBJ2-4; TRBD2 aligns across 8 bases. The J segment lost 0 bases and the V segment lost 6 bases, leaving 4 bases of the junction unmatched. This CDR3 is 15 amino acids long. CDR1 and CDR2 from the germline V gene are MDHEN and SYDVKM.

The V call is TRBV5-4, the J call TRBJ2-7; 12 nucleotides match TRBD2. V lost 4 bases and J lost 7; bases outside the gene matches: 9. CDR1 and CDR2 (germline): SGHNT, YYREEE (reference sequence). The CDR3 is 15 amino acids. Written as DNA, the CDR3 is TGTGCCAGCAGCCGATCTAGCGGGGGGGTTGGGGAGCAGTACTTC. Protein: CASSRSSGGVGEQYF. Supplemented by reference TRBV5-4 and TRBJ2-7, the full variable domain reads ETGVTQSPTHLIKTRGQQVTLRCSSQSGHNTVSWYQQALGQGPQFIFQYYREEENGRGNFPPRFSGLQFPNYSSELNVNALELDDSALYLCASSRSSGGVGEQYFGPGTRLTVT.

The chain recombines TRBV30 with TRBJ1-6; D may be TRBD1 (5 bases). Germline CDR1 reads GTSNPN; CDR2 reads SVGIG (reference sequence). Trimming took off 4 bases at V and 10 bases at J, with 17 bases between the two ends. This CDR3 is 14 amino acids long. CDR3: CAWNRRADRSPLHF. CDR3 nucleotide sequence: TGTGCCTGGAATCGAAGGGCAGACAGATCACCCCTCCACTTT.

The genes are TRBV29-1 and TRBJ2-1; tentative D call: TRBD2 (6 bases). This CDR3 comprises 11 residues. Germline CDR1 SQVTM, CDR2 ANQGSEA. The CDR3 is CSYLASDEQFF. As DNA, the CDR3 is TGCAGTTATCTAGCGTCGGATGAGCAGTTCTTC.

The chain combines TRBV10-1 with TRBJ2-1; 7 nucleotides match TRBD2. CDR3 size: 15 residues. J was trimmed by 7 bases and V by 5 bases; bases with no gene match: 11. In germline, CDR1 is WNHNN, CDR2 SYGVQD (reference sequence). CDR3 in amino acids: CASSHAGARENEQFF. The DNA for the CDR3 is TGCGCCAGCAGTCACGCGGGAGCTAGAGAAAATGAGCAGTTCTTC.

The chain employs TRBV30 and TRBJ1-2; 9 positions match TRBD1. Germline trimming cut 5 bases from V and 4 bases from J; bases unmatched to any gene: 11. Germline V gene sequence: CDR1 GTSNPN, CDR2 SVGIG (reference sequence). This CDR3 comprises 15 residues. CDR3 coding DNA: TGTGCCTGGTACTTATCCGGGACAGGGACCTATGGCTACACCTTC. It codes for CAWYLSGTGTYGYTF.

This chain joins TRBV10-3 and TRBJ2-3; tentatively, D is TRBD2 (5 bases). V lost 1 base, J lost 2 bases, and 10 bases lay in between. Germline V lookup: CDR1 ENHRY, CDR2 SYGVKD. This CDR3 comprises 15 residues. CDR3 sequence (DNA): TGTGCCATCAGTGAGTTACAGCGGTTCACAGATACGCAGTATTTT. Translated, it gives CAISELQRFTDTQYF.

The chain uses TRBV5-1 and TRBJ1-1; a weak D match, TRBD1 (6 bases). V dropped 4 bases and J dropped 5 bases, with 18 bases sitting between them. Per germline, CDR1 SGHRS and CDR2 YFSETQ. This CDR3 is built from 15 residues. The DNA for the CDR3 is TGCGCCAGCAGCGTTGCGCGGGGGCTCCAAACTGAAGCTTTCTTT. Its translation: CASSVARGLQTEAFF.

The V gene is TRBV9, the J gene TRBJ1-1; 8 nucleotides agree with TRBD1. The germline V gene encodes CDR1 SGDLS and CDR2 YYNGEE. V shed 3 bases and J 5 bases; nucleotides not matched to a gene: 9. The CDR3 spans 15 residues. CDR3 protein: CASSALQGDWTEAFF. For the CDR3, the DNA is TGTGCCAGCAGCGCATTACAGGGGGATTGGACTGAAGCTTTCTTT.

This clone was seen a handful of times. The CDR3 loop is CASSRLAGGLETQYF. DNA for the CDR3: TGTGCCAGCAGTCGACTAGCGGGGGGGCTGGAGACCCAGTACTTC. This rearrangement joins TRBV6-4 to TRBJ2-5, with 14 nucleotides matching TRBD2. After removal of 5 bases from V and 5 bases from J, the junction contained 4 bases not matched to a gene. This CDR3 contains 15 residues. CDR1 is MRHNA and CDR2 is SNTAGT in the germline V gene.

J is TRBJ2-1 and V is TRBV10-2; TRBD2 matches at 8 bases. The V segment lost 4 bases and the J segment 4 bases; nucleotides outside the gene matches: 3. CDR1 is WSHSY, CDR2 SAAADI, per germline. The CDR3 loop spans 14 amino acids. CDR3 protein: CASSVLAGYNEQFF. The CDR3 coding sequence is TGCGCCAGCAGTGTTCTAGCGGGTTACAATGAGCAGTTCTTC.

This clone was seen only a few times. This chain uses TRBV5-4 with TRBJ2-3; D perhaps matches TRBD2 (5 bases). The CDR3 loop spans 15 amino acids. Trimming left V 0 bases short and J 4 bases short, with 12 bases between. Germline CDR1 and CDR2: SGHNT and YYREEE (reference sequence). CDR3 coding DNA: TGTGCCAGCAGCTTGGCCACTAGATTCGCAGATACGCAGTATTTT. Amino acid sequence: CASSLATRFADTQYF.

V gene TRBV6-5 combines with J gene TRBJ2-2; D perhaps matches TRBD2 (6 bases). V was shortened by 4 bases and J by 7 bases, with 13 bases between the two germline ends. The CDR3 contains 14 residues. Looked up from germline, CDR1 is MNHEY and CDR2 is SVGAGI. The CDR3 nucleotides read TGTGCCAGCAGTTCGGGACTCCAACGCGGGGAGCTGTTTTTT. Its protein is CASSSGLQRGELFF.

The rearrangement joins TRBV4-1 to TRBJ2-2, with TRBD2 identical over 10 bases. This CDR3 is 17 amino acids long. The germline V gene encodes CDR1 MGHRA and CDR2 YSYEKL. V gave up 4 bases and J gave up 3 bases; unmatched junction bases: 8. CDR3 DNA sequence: TGCGCCAGCAGCCGGATCGGGCTAGCGGGGGACACCGGGGAGCTGTTTTTT. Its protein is CASSRIGLAGDTGELFF.

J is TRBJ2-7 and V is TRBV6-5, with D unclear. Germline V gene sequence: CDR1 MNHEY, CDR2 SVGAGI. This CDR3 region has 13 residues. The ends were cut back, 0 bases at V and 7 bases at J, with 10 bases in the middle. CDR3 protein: CASSYSRYGEQYF. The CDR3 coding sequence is TGTGCCAGCAGTTACTCAAGGTACGGGGAGCAGTACTTC.

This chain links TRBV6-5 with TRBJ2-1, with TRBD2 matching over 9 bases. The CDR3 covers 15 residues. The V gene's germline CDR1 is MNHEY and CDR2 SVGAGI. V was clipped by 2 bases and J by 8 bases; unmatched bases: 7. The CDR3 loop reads CASSYGAGGFHEQFF. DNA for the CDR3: TGTGCCAGCAGTTACGGGGCGGGGGGGTTTCATGAGCAGTTCTTC.